This T cell receptor (beta chain) is from a study of cytomegalovirus exposure and HLA in healthy donors. This CDR3 contains 16 residues. From germline, CDR1 is SEHNR and CDR2 FQNEAQ (reference sequence). Trimming stripped 5 bases from V and 0 bases from J, with 15 bases between. Using immunoSEQ multiplex PCR, the repertoire was profiled, and TCRdb retains in-frame clones only, with some absent. The sample carries under 200,000 clones, about 90% recorded once. This clone showed up just once. The sample comprised PBMCs. This chain uses TRBV7-9 with TRBJ2-3; D perhaps matches TRBD2 (6 bases). The receptor was isolated from a woman aged 18-35 years in good health and CMV-seropositive. CDR3 DNA sequence: TGTGCCAGCAGCCAACCGACTAGTACTAGCACAGATACGCAGTATTTT. Residues: CASSQPTSTSTDTQYF.